This T cell receptor (beta chain) was identified during a study of cytomegalovirus exposure and HLA in healthy donors. Broader study findings: Sequencing had likely introduced a cluster of highly shared sequence variants as an artifact. DRB1 had the most TCR associations and HLA-C the fewest, a later analysis found, with rates varying by HLA locus.

The PCR made use of 60 Vbeta and 13 Jbeta primers. The table came from immunoSEQ multiplex PCR; TCRdb's copy has only in-frame clones and leaves some out. Among under 200,000 clones listed, 60% to 85% were seen once. Turning to this clone: The antigen remains unidentified.

The CDR3 contains 13 residues. CDR1 ENHRY and CDR2 SYGVKD come from the germline V gene. With V trimmed by 6 bases and J by 4 bases, 5 bases remained unmatched. The genes are TRBV10-3 and TRBJ1-1; TRBD1 aligns across 7 bases. Input material: PBMCs. The TCR originated in a woman in her 50s in good health and CMV-seropositive. This CDR3 is CAIRGTVGTEAFF. Here the CDR3 DNA reads TGTGCCATCAGGGGGACAGTTGGCACTGAAGCTTTCTTT.